This T cell receptor beta chain was identified in a study of blood T cells in healthy people across ages. Germline assignment: CDR1 MDHEN and CDR2 SYDVKM. The CDR3 spans 14 residues. Trimming at V came to 7 bases and at J to 3 bases, leaving 2 bases not matched to a gene. Using a J-beta primer mix together with a sample-barcoded 5' primer, a second PCR was run for about 6 to 11 cycles. A minimum of 2.5 million CDR3-containing paired-end reads was obtained for each sample. TCRdb reanalysed the 5' RACE reads using MiXCR and keeps one entry per CDR3 protein. The repertoire has over 1,500,000 distinct CDR3 sequences, approximately 39% of them found once; the top ten carry roughly 24%. This clonotype occurred a few times. Its antigen is currently unknown. Whole-study findings and limits: The unsorted PBMCs prevented any conclusive comparison of naive versus antigen-experienced cells.

The material sequenced was blood. The clonotype comes from a human donor in good health. The chain has TRBV28 and TRBJ2-1, with 11 positions matching TRBD1. As DNA, the CDR3 is TGTGCCAGCACGGGACAGGGGGACTACAATGAGCAGTTCTTC. As protein: CASTGQGDYNEQFF. Looking up the rest from reference TRBV28 and TRBJ2-1 gives the full variable domain: DVKVTQSSRYLVKRTGEKVFLECVQDMDHENMFWYRQDPGLGLRLIYFSYDVKMKEKGDIPEGYSVSREKKERFSLILESASTNQTSMYLCASTGQGDYNEQFFGPGTRLTVL.